This TCR beta chain was profiled in a study of PD-1 blockade in classical Hodgkin lymphoma. Generated by immunoSEQ multiplex PCR, the TCRdb table keeps only in-frame clones and is missing some. This table holds over 20,000 clones, approximately 90% found once. Stated time point: newly diagnosed, previously untreated cHL patient sample. Magnetic negative selection of thawed PBMCs yielded the CD8+ T cells. This sequence was found in a human donor with classical Hodgkin lymphoma. Sequencing was performed on CD8+ T cells from blood.

The CDR3 reads CASSLGTGSRQPQHF. CDR3 DNA sequence: TGTGCCAGCAGCTTGGGAACAGGGTCGAGACAGCCCCAGCATTTT. This sequence joins TRBV5-6 and TRBJ1-5; possible D gene TRBD1, 6 bases. V shed 0 bases and J shed 7 bases, with 14 bases lying between them. CDR1 and CDR2 (germline): SGHDT, YYEEEE. The length of the CDR3 is 15 residues.